A single sample gave rise to the 31 T cell receptor beta chains below, sequenced in a study of cytomegalovirus exposure and HLA in healthy donors. The PCR made use of 60 Vbeta and 13 Jbeta primers. The method was immunoSEQ multiplex PCR; TCRdb's version includes in-frame clones alone and lacks a portion of them. Of about 130,000 clones listed, roughly 62% were seen once; the top ten hold 1.6%. Material for sequencing was PBMCs. These receptors were obtained from a man aged 25 to 40 in good health and CMV-seropositive.

The V gene is TRBV11-2, the J gene TRBJ2-5, with D possibly matching TRBD2 (7 bases). The closer fit of TRBJ2-7 to the DNA end suggests the J call may be wrong. This CDR3 comprises 17 residues. CDR1 is SGHAT and CDR2 is FQNNGV in the germline V gene. In DNA form, the CDR3 reads TGTGCCAGCAGCTTAGCCGTTGGGGGGGGCGGCTCCTACGAGCAGTACTTC. Its protein product is CASSLAVGGGGSYEQYF.

This clone was recorded only once. The CDR3 nucleotides are TGTGCCTGGAGTGTCGGGCGGGAGACTGATGAGCAGTTCTTC. It encodes CAWSVGRETDEQFF. The chain joins TRBV30 to TRBJ2-1, with TRBD2 identical over 7 bases. The CDR3 is made up of 14 amino acids. With 0 bases clipped from V and 8 bases from J, the junction kept 7 bases outside the gene matches. The germline gives CDR1 GTSNPN, CDR2 SVGIG (reference sequence).

This chain joins TRBV4-2 and TRBJ2-7; 9 bases agree with TRBD2. The CDR3 has 16 residues. Germline assignment: CDR1 LGHNA and CDR2 YNFKEQ. Germline trimming cut 3 bases from V and 2 bases from J; bases unmatched to any gene: 8. The CDR3 DNA reads as TGTGCCAGCAGCCAGCTTATAGCGGGAGCGGCCTACGAGCAGTACTTC. It yields the protein CASSQLIAGAAYEQYF.

This clone has more than one count but fewer than ten. The genes are TRBV2 and TRBJ1-3; TRBD1 is a possible D gene (5 bases). The germline V gene encodes CDR1 SNHLY and CDR2 FYNNEI. This CDR3 contains 13 residues. The V end lost 3 bases, the J end lost 9 bases, and 12 bases lay between the germline ends. CDR3 loop: CASSDRGRPTIYF. The CDR3 region has the DNA TGTGCCAGCAGTGATAGGGGTCGACCCACCATATATTTT. The variable domain in full, with the rest retrieved from reference TRBV2 and TRBJ1-3, is EPEVTQTPSHQVTQMGQEVILRCVPISNHLYFYWYRQILGQKVEFLVSFYNNEISEKSEIFDDQFSVERPDGSNFTLKIRSTKLEDSAMYFCASSDRGRPTIYFGEGSWLTVV.

This clone was counted between two and nine times. V and J are TRBV6-6 and TRBJ2-7; 7 bases match TRBD2. Germline-derived CDR1 and CDR2 are MNHNY and SVGAGI (reference sequence). This CDR3 has 15 residues. Trimming cost V 6 bases and J 4 bases; bases outside gene matches: 12. The CDR3 DNA follows: TGTGCCAGCAGCCACCCGGGGGGACGGGTATACGAGCAGTACTTC. Amino acid sequence: CASSHPGGRVYEQYF.

CDR3 protein: CASSVGDGSQETQYF. CDR3 DNA: TGTGCCAGTAGTGTCGGGGATGGGTCTCAAGAGACCCAGTACTTC. This chain uses TRBV19 with TRBJ2-5, with D possibly being TRBD2 (5 bases). The V gene's germline CDR1 is LNHDA and CDR2 SQIVND (reference sequence). This CDR3 comprises 15 residues. V was pared by 5 bases and J by 2 bases, with 15 bases between.

As DNA, the CDR3 is TGTGCCAGCAGCAAAGATCGGACAGAAAATGACTTT. Translated: CASSKDRTENDF. The chain joins TRBV21-1 to TRBJ1-6; the DNA was not compared with TRBD1, the D call given in the table. TRBV21-1 is flagged as a pseudogene. The CDR3 covers 12 residues.

V usage is TRBV9 and J usage is TRBJ2-5; 8 nucleotides match TRBD2. There are 16 residues in the CDR3. Trimming cost V 0 bases and J 0 bases; bases outside gene matches: 4. In germline, CDR1 is SGDLS, CDR2 YYNGEE. CDR3 protein: CASSVALAGNQETQYF. The CDR3 DNA follows: TGTGCCAGCAGCGTAGCGCTAGCGGGTAACCAAGAGACCCAGTACTTC.

The CDR3 region has the DNA TGTGCCAGCAGTCAAATATCCCTGGAGCGGGAGAACTACGAGCAGTACTTC. Amino acid sequence: CASSQISLERENYEQYF. The gene calls are TRBV27 and TRBJ2-7; 8 nucleotides agree with TRBD2. The V gene's germline CDR1 is MNHEY and CDR2 SMNVEV (reference sequence). The CDR3 spans 17 residues. The trim removed 5 bases at V and 3 bases at J, leaving 15 bases unmatched.

V and J are TRBV18 and TRBJ1-2; tentative D call: TRBD1 (6 bases). This CDR3 region has 17 residues. Germline V gene lookup returns CDR1 KGHSH and CDR2 LQKENI. V lost 4 bases and J lost 0, with 18 bases in between. CDR3 nucleotides: TGTGCCAGCTCACTCTACACAGGGACCAGATCTAACTATGGCTACACCTTC. This translates into CASSLYTGTRSNYGYTF.

CDR3 region: CASSIRPGQGKETQYF. CDR3 DNA sequence: TGTGCCAGCAGCATAAGACCGGGACAGGGAAAAGAGACCCAGTACTTC. The chain is built from TRBV7-6 and TRBJ2-5, with 9 nucleotides matching TRBD1. There are 16 residues in the CDR3. Germline loops: CDR1 SGHVS, CDR2 FNYEAQ. V lost 5 bases to trimming and J lost 3 bases; unmatched junction nucleotides: 10.

This clone occurred once. The chain carries TRBV9 and TRBJ2-1; D ambiguous. Germline CDR1 SGDLS, CDR2 YYNGEE. The V end was cut by 3 bases, the J end by 10 bases, with 11 bases between. The CDR3 has 12 amino acids. CDR3 sequence (DNA): TGTGCCAGCAGCGAGACATTACAGGAGCAGTTCTTC. It is translated as CASSETLQEQFF.

V usage is TRBV6-1 and J usage is TRBJ2-7; D unresolved. The CDR3 runs 13 residues. The V gene lost 4 bases and the J gene lost 3 bases, with 10 bases spanning the gap. Germline V CDR1 and CDR2: MNHNS, SASEGT. Written as DNA, the CDR3 is TGTGCCAGCAGTGTCGTCAGTCGCTACGAGCAGTACTTC. It codes for CASSVVSRYEQYF.

The genes are TRBV4-2 and TRBJ2-5; 7 nucleotides agree with TRBD1. Trimming cost V 0 bases and J 4 bases; bases outside gene matches: 14. Germline CDR1 LGHNA, CDR2 YNFKEQ. The CDR3 sequence is 18 residues long. In nucleotides, the CDR3 is TGTGCCAGCAGCCAAGATGGGGGCTTTAGCGCAGGGGGAGAGACCCAGTACTTC. Amino acid sequence: CASSQDGGFSAGGETQYF.

V gene TRBV21-1 combines with J gene TRBJ2-3; TRBD2, the table's D call, was not compared with the DNA. TRBV21-1 constitutes a pseudogene. This CDR3 is built from 19 residues. The DNA of the CDR3 is TGTGCCAGCAGGAAATCGGGACTAGCGGGAGAGGAGAGCACAGATACGCAGTATTTT. The encoded protein is CASRKSGLAGEESTDTQYF.

The V call is TRBV4-1, the J call TRBJ1-4; no clear D. The CDR3 spans 18 residues. Per germline, CDR1 MGHRA and CDR2 YSYEKL. V was trimmed by 4 bases and J by 0 bases, leaving 18 bases between them. CDR3 nucleotide sequence: TGCGCCAGCAGCCGCCGGACTTTTGGTATTGCAACTAATGAAAAACTGTTTTTT. Its protein product is CASSRRTFGIATNEKLFF.

The chain recombines TRBV7-3 with TRBJ2-1, with TRBD2 matching over 12 bases. J lost 7 bases, V lost 2 bases, and 6 bases had no gene match. This CDR3 has 16 residues. Germline assignment: CDR1 SGHTA and CDR2 FQGTGA. The CDR3 region is CASSLYPSGRGNEQFF. In DNA form, the CDR3 reads TGTGCCAGCAGCTTATATCCTAGCGGGAGGGGTAATGAGCAGTTCTTC.

V is TRBV4-2 and J is TRBJ2-3; TRBD2 might be the D (5 bases). Trimming left V 4 bases short and J 8 bases short, with 16 bases between. The CDR3 sequence is 14 residues long. CDR1 is LGHNA and CDR2 is YNFKEQ in the germline V gene. CDR3 protein: CASSRETLGGTQYF. The CDR3 nucleotides are TGTGCCAGCAGCCGAGAGACTCTCGGAGGTACGCAGTATTTT.

V and J are TRBV5-1 and TRBJ2-5; perhaps TRBD2 as D (6 bases). Trimming removed 2 bases at V and 4 bases at J, with 18 bases between. Germline V gives CDR1 SGHRS, CDR2 YFSETQ. CDR3 length equals 16 residues. DNA for the CDR3: TGCGCCAGCAGCTTTTCGGGAGTCGGTTCGGCAGAGACCCAGTACTTC. It translates to CASSFSGVGSAETQYF. The full variable domain, its missing parts supplied by reference TRBV5-1 and TRBJ2-5, is KAGVTQTPRYLIKTRGQQVTLSCSPISGHRSVSWYQQTPGQGLQFLFEYFSETQRNKGNFPGRFSGRQFSNSRSEMNVSTLELGDSALYLCASSFSGVGSAETQYFGPGTRLLVL.

This chain links TRBV7-9 with TRBJ1-2, with D perhaps matching TRBD1 (5 bases). Germline assignment: CDR1 SEHNR and CDR2 FQNEAQ (reference sequence). V was pared by 2 bases and J by 8 bases, with 21 bases between. This CDR3 has 16 residues. CDR3 in amino acids: CASSLMDGHSSGGYTF. CDR3 bases: TGTGCCAGCAGCTTAATGGACGGACACTCCTCTGGGGGCTACACCTTC.

This sequence joins TRBV28 and TRBJ2-1, with 10 positions matching TRBD2. The V gene end was trimmed by 6 bases and the J gene end by 5 bases; junction bases not matched to a gene: 10. This CDR3 is built from 16 residues. Germline-derived CDR1 and CDR2 are MDHEN and SYDVKM. CDR3 bases: TGTGCCAGCAGCATTCCGGGACTAGCGCCCCACAATGAGCAGTTCTTC. Amino acids: CASSIPGLAPHNEQFF.

The chain recombines TRBV2 with TRBJ2-2; D gene ambiguous. Trimming removed 0 bases from V and 5 bases from J, with 7 bases in between. Germline-derived CDR1 and CDR2 are SNHLY and FYNNEI. The CDR3 is 14 amino acids. CDR3 coding DNA: TGTGCCAGCAGTGAAGCTGTTCGGACCGGGGAGCTGTTTTTT. Translation: CASSEAVRTGELFF.

Concerning this clone itself: Compared with germline, one end of the junction differs, possibly owing to a read error. V is TRBV7-7 and J is TRBJ1-1; a weak D match, TRBD1 (6 bases). Germline V gives CDR1 SSHAT, CDR2 FNYEAQ (reference sequence). The CDR3 spans 13 residues. CDR3 nucleotides: TGTGCTAGCAGCTCGGGGGGGCCCGCTGAAGCTTTCTTT. Translating it yields CASSSGGPAEAFF.

This clone showed up just a few times. J is TRBJ2-7 and V is TRBV28; 7 bases fit TRBD2. CDR1 is MDHEN, CDR2 SYDVKM, per germline. The CDR3 contains 16 residues. The junction had 8 bases not matched to a gene; V was cut back by 3 bases and J by 0 bases. Here the CDR3 DNA reads TGTGCCAGCAGTTTTATTTCGGGAGGAAGCTCCTACGAGCAGTACTTC. Encoded protein: CASSFISGGSSYEQYF.

V is TRBV2 and J is TRBJ2-4, with 11 bases that match TRBD2. CDR3 length equals 18 residues. After removal of 6 bases from V and 2 bases from J, the junction contained 12 bases not matched to a gene. Germline V gene lookup returns CDR1 SNHLY and CDR2 FYNNEI. The chain's CDR3 is CASRGDLAGGLTKNIQYF. As DNA, the CDR3 is TGTGCCAGCAGGGGGGATCTAGCGGGAGGCTTAACCAAAAACATTCAGTACTTC.

Notes on this clone: In the same sample, other DNA sequences code for this CDR3. The rearrangement joins TRBV19 to TRBJ2-1; 10 positions agree with TRBD2. The CDR3 loop spans 14 amino acids. Germline V lookup: CDR1 LNHDA, CDR2 SQIVND (reference sequence). V shed 1 base, J shed 10 bases, and the junction held 4 bases outside the gene matches. DNA for the CDR3: TGTGCCAGTAGTATAGGTTTAGCGGGAGGAGAGCAGTTCTTC. Residues: CASSIGLAGGEQFF.

The chain has TRBV4-2 and TRBJ1-2; possible D gene TRBD1, 6 bases. CDR3 length equals 16 residues. Germline values: CDR1 LGHNA, CDR2 YNFKEQ. V was pared by 1 base and J by 7 bases, with 19 bases between. Here the CDR3 reads CASSQVGQGRGGGYTF. In DNA form, the CDR3 reads TGTGCCAGCAGCCAAGTTGGTCAGGGGCGCGGGGGTGGCTACACCTTC.

Turning to this clone: The junction differs from germline at one of its ends, possibly a read error. Different DNA sequences within this sample yield the same CDR3. The chain joins TRBV10-3 to TRBJ2-2, with 8 bases lining up with TRBD2. CDR1 is ENHRY and CDR2 is SYGVKD in the germline V gene. This CDR3 has 15 residues. The CDR3 loop is CAISERERNAGELFF. The CDR3 DNA follows: TGCGCCATCAGTGAGCGGGAGAGGAACGCCGGGGAGCTGTTTTTT.

V gene TRBV5-1 combines with J gene TRBJ1-2, with a weak D call TRBD1 (5 bases). V shed 3 bases and J shed 1 base, with 13 bases lying between them. Germline V gives CDR1 SGHRS, CDR2 YFSETQ. The CDR3 contains 15 residues. CDR3 nucleotide sequence: TGCGCCAGCAGCTGGGGGGTCGATCTTAACTATGGCTACACCTTC. It specifies CASSWGVDLNYGYTF. Filled out from reference TRBV5-1 and TRBJ1-2, the complete variable domain reads KAGVTQTPRYLIKTRGQQVTLSCSPISGHRSVSWYQQTPGQGLQFLFEYFSETQRNKGNFPGRFSGRQFSNSRSEMNVSTLELGDSALYLCASSWGVDLNYGYTFGSGTRLTVV.

The CDR3, as DNA: TGTGCCAGCAGTTTCTTGCGGGAAGTGCTCAACCGGCGTGGCTACACCTTC. Encoded protein: CASSFLREVLNRRGYTF. The rearrangement links TRBV27 to TRBJ1-2, with D uncertain. CDR1 is MNHEY, CDR2 SMNVEV, per germline (reference sequence). Deletions cut 3 bases from V and 7 bases from J, with 24 bases between. The CDR3 is 17 residues long.

This chain joins TRBV27 and TRBJ2-3; TRBD1 matches 8 bases. The CDR3 extends over 15 amino acids. J gave up 2 bases and V 3 bases, and 4 bases lay outside the gene matches. Per the germline V gene, CDR1 is MNHEY and CDR2 is SMNVEV (reference sequence). The CDR3 spells CASSFDRGYTDTQYF. The CDR3 DNA reads TGTGCCAGCAGTTTCGACAGGGGTTACACAGATACGCAGTATTTT.